One sample yielded the 3 T cell receptor beta chains listed below, sequenced in a study of T-cell memory formation after mild COVID-19. TCRdb itself ran the 5' RACE reads through MiXCR, one entry per CDR3 protein. The data contain about 360,000 distinct CDR3 sequences, around 15% of them singletons. Material for sequencing was PBMCs or a T cell subset sorted from them (not recorded which). The receptor set was obtained from a man aged 18 to 30 who had mild COVID-19 (a few samples of this study predate the infection). Cell type and time point are not known.

This clonotype has a handful of counts. The V call is TRBV11-1, the J call TRBJ2-2, with a possible D match to TRBD1 (6 bases). Trimming shortened V by 8 bases and J by 7 bases, and 17 bases separated the two germline ends. The CDR3 totals 14 residues. The germline CDR1 and CDR2 sequences are SGHAT and FQDESV (reference sequence). In nucleotides, the CDR3 is TGTGCCAGCGGAAGGACAGCTTTGGGCGGGGAGCTGTTTTTT. As protein: CASGRTALGGELFF.

This clonotype has just a few counts. The rearrangement uses TRBV12-3 or TRBV12-4 and TRBJ1-5; tentative D call: TRBD1 (5 bases). The CDR3 length is 14 residues. Trimming took off 6 bases at V and 7 bases at J, with 16 bases between the two ends. The DNA for the CDR3 is TGTGCCAGCAGCCCATCTGGGGGGGGGCAGCCCCAGCATTTT. The encoded protein is CASSPSGGGQPQHF.

This clonotype has more than one count but fewer than ten. The rearrangement uses TRBV5-1 and TRBJ1-5, with 10 bases identical to TRBD1. V shed 0 bases and J 6 bases; nucleotides not matched to a gene: 0. The CDR3 spans 14 residues. The V gene's germline CDR1 is SGHRS and CDR2 YFSETQ. CDR3 sequence (DNA): TGCGCCAGCAGCTTGGGGGACAGGGGTCAGCCCCAGCATTTT. This encodes CASSLGDRGQPQHF.